The 31 T cell receptor beta chains below come from one sample, sequenced in a study of cytomegalovirus exposure and HLA in healthy donors. Both 60 Vbeta primers and 13 Jbeta primers went into the PCR. The method was immunoSEQ multiplex PCR; TCRdb's version includes in-frame clones alone and lacks a portion of them. The profile covers some 200,000 clones, with around 83% appearing a single time and roughly 2.5% taken by the ten largest. The sample comprised PBMCs. The origin of the receptors is a woman in her forties in good health and CMV-seronegative.

The chain is built from TRBV7-3 and TRBJ1-1; 11 bases map to TRBD1. The V gene's germline CDR1 is SGHTA and CDR2 FQGTGA. With 5 bases clipped from V and 11 bases from J, the junction kept 10 bases outside the gene matches. The CDR3 is 14 residues long. The CDR3 here is CASSISGTGGEAFF. The CDR3 DNA sequence: TGTGCCAGCAGCATATCCGGGACAGGGGGAGAGGCTTTCTTT.

The chain couples TRBV11-2 to TRBJ2-3, with D possibly being TRBD1 (6 bases). This CDR3 region has 16 residues. Trimming took off 2 bases at V and 2 bases at J, with 14 bases between the two ends. Germline assignment: CDR1 SGHAT and CDR2 FQNNGV. CDR3: CASSLPGTRLTDTQYF. The CDR3, as DNA: TGTGCCAGCAGCTTACCGGGGACAAGGCTCACAGATACGCAGTATTTT.

This chain links TRBV4-1 with TRBJ2-7, with TRBD1 matching over 7 bases. Trimming took 3 bases from V and 2 from J; bases not matched to a gene: 1. There are 13 residues in the CDR3. Looked up from germline, CDR1 is MGHRA and CDR2 is YSYEKL. The DNA of the CDR3 is TGCGCCAGCAGCCACGACAGGGCCTACGAGCAGTACTTC. Translating it yields CASSHDRAYEQYF.

The J gene is TRBJ2-6, the V gene TRBV5-4, with D maybe TRBD2 (6 bases). Germline V gives CDR1 SGHNT, CDR2 YYREEE (reference sequence). Trimming stripped 4 bases from V and 1 base from J, with 12 bases between. This CDR3 has 16 residues. CDR3 loop: CASSPAGMSGANVLTF. CDR3 coding DNA: TGTGCCAGCAGCCCGGCGGGGATGTCTGGGGCCAACGTCCTGACTTTC.

The chain uses TRBV21-1 and TRBJ2-7; the table gives TRBD2 as D, unverified against the DNA. TRBV21-1 is labeled a pseudogene. The CDR3 sequence is 17 residues long. CDR3 in DNA: TGTGCCAGCAGCAAAGATGTTAAAGGACTAGCGGCCTACGAGCAGTACTTC. Protein sequence: CASSKDVKGLAAYEQYF.

The CDR3: CASSSLGTEAFF. The CDR3 region has the DNA TGTGCCAGCAGCTCCCTCGGCACTGAAGCTTTCTTT. The chain employs TRBV25-1 and TRBJ1-1, with D unclear. The length of the CDR3 is 12 residues. V lost 6 bases and J 4 bases, leaving 9 bases between the germline ends. Germline assignment: CDR1 MGHDK and CDR2 SYGVNS.

V and J are TRBV2 and TRBJ2-7, with D tentatively TRBD2 (5 bases). The CDR3 covers 13 residues. CDR1 is SNHLY, CDR2 FYNNEI, per germline. The V and J ends lost 1 base and 3 bases respectively, with 7 bases between them. For the CDR3, the DNA is TGTGCCAGCAGTGAAGAGCGGCTCTACGAGCAGTACTTC. This sequence encodes CASSEERLYEQYF.

The V and J genes are TRBV27 and TRBJ2-7; 11 positions agree with TRBD1. The trim removed 4 bases at V and 4 bases at J, leaving 3 bases unmatched. The CDR3 consists of 14 residues. Germline-derived CDR1 and CDR2 are MNHEY and SMNVEV (reference sequence). The CDR3 loop reads CASSYGQGAYEQYF. The CDR3 DNA is TGTGCCAGCAGTTATGGACAGGGGGCGTACGAGCAGTACTTC.

This chain uses TRBV18 with TRBJ1-4; 10 bases map to TRBD1. Germline V lookup: CDR1 KGHSH, CDR2 LQKENI. The CDR3 spans 15 residues. V trimming: 4 bases; J trimming: 4 bases; junction bases outside the gene matches: 3. Written as DNA, the CDR3 is TGTGCCAGCTCACGGGACAGGGGAAATAATGAAAAACTGTTTTTT. It yields the protein CASSRDRGNNEKLFF.

The chain employs TRBV27 and TRBJ1-5; D not resolved. The CDR3 totals 15 residues. Per germline, CDR1 MNHEY and CDR2 SMNVEV (reference sequence). Trimming shortened V by 2 bases and J by 1 base, and 9 bases separated the two germline ends. The CDR3 protein is CASSLNEASNQPQHF. The DNA of the CDR3 is TGTGCCAGCAGTTTAAACGAGGCGAGCAATCAGCCCCAGCATTTT.

As DNA, the CDR3 is TGTGCCAGCAGTTACGTCCCAGGGGGCCACAAAGAGACCCAGTACTTC. It is translated as CASSYVPGGHKETQYF. The chain uses TRBV6-5 and TRBJ2-5, with TRBD1 identical over 8 bases. V trimming: 2 bases; J trimming: 3 bases; junction bases outside the gene matches: 8. The CDR3 runs to 16 residues. Germline V gene data show CDR1 as MNHEY and CDR2 as SVGAGI.

This clone was recorded a few times. The chain links TRBV29-1 to TRBJ2-7; D possibly corresponds to TRBD2 (7 bases). The CDR3 has 12 residues. Per the germline V gene, CDR1 is SQVTM and CDR2 is ANQGSEA. V was shortened by 6 bases and J by 3 bases, with 12 bases between the two germline ends. DNA of the CDR3: TGCAGCGTCGCAGGGGACTACTACGAGCAGTACTTC. Encoded protein: CSVAGDYYEQYF.

J is TRBJ1-4 and V is TRBV7-9; 7 bases fit TRBD1. V was clipped by 5 bases and J by 7 bases; unmatched bases: 10. This CDR3 region has 15 residues. CDR1 is SEHNR, CDR2 FQNEAQ, per germline (reference sequence). The CDR3 DNA reads TGTGCCAGCAGCCACCGGACAGGCCCCAGTGAAAAACTGTTTTTT. As protein: CASSHRTGPSEKLFF.

On this clone: Compared with germline, one end of the junction differs, possibly owing to a read error. The chain links TRBV7-2 to TRBJ2-1; D perhaps matches TRBD2 (5 bases). The length of the CDR3 is 16 residues. The germline CDR1 and CDR2 sequences are SGHTA and FQGNSA. CDR3 nucleotide sequence: TGTGCCAGCAGCTTCGATGGAGGACGCTCCTACACTGAGCAGTTCTTC. Translation gives CASSFDGGRSYTEQFF.

The chain uses TRBV19 and TRBJ1-5, with 7 positions matching TRBD1. The germline V gene encodes CDR1 LNHDA and CDR2 SQIVND (reference sequence). Trimming cost V 7 bases and J 7 bases; bases outside gene matches: 13. The CDR3 loop spans 15 amino acids. The CDR3 DNA is TGTGCCAGTAAAATGGCAGGGGGATTGACACAGCCCCAGCATTTT. Its translation is CASKMAGGLTQPQHF.

The chain uses TRBV25-1 and TRBJ2-5; TRBD1 is a possible D gene (6 bases). The J call may be incorrect, as the DNA end agrees better with TRBJ2-7. This CDR3 region has 12 residues. Germline V gives CDR1 MGHDK, CDR2 SYGVNS. This chain's CDR3 is CASRDSQYEQYF. CDR3 nucleotides: TGTGCCAGCAGGGACAGCCAATACGAGCAGTACTTC.

The V and J genes are TRBV9 and TRBJ1-2, with 8 bases lining up with TRBD1. Germline values: CDR1 SGDLS, CDR2 YYNGEE. CDR3 size: 16 residues. V was clipped by 0 bases and J by 3 bases; unmatched bases: 7. Here the CDR3 DNA reads TGTGCCAGCAGCGTAGACCCCTCGACAGGGGACTATGGCTACACCTTC. Its protein product is CASSVDPSTGDYGYTF.

The chain uses TRBV6-1 and TRBJ1-1, with TRBD1 matching 10 bases. The CDR3 length is 17 residues. J gave up 1 base and V 3 bases, and 8 bases lay outside the gene matches. CDR1 and CDR2 (germline): MNHNS, SASEGT. CDR3: CASSDWTGGNPNTEAFF. CDR3 nucleotides: TGTGCCAGCAGTGATTGGACAGGGGGGAACCCGAACACTGAAGCTTTCTTT.

This chain connects TRBV25-1 to TRBJ1-1; 8 bases line up with TRBD1. Germline V gene sequence: CDR1 MGHDK, CDR2 SYGVNS. Trimming removed 10 bases from V and 5 bases from J; junction bases left unmatched: 6. The CDR3 has 12 amino acids. This CDR3 reads CATSGGGTEAFF. In DNA, the CDR3 is TGTGCCACTTCAGGGGGCGGGACTGAAGCTTTCTTT.

The chain recombines TRBV4-1 with TRBJ2-1; 8 positions match TRBD2. The CDR3 totals 13 residues. V was pared by 5 bases and J by 7 bases, with 4 bases of the junction left unmatched. CDR1 and CDR2 from the germline V gene are MGHRA and YSYEKL. CDR3 protein: CASSSGLANEQFF. CDR3 DNA: TGCGCCAGCAGCAGCGGACTAGCTAATGAGCAGTTCTTC.

This clone appeared a single time. The CDR3 is CASSLSTGSRTSGNTIYF. The CDR3 coding sequence is TGCGCCAGCAGTCTCTCTACGGGCTCTCGGACTTCTGGAAACACCATATATTTT. The J gene is TRBJ1-3, the V gene TRBV10-2; D remains unclear. This CDR3 contains 18 residues. With 5 bases removed from V and 1 base from J, the gap between germline ends came to 21 bases. Germline CDR1 is WSHSY and CDR2 is SAAADI.

The V and J genes are TRBV27 and TRBJ2-1; the match to TRBD2 covers 12 bases. There are 17 residues in the CDR3. V shed 3 bases and J 3 bases; nucleotides not matched to a gene: 6. Germline CDR1 and CDR2: MNHEY and SMNVEV (reference sequence). The CDR3: CASSFMRTSGIYNEQFF. For the CDR3, the DNA is TGTGCCAGCAGTTTTATGAGGACTAGCGGGATCTACAATGAGCAGTTCTTC.

This sequence joins TRBV4-1 and TRBJ2-5; 8 bases align to TRBD1. The end of the DNA aligns better with TRBJ2-7, so the J call may be wrong. This CDR3 has 14 amino acids. Germline CDR1 and CDR2: MGHRA and YSYEKL. DNA of the CDR3: TGCGCCAGCAGCTTTCGGACAGGGTCCTACGAGCAGTACTTC. Translating it yields CASSFRTGSYEQYF.

This clone was recorded only once. The V gene is TRBV9, the J gene TRBJ2-3; TRBD2 aligns across 10 bases. CDR3 length equals 17 residues. Trimming took 0 bases from V and 3 from J; bases not matched to a gene: 7. Per the germline V gene, CDR1 is SGDLS and CDR2 is YYNGEE. The CDR3: CASSVESSGSSTDTQYF. CDR3 DNA sequence: TGTGCCAGCAGCGTAGAGTCTAGCGGGAGTTCGACAGATACGCAGTATTTT.

The gene calls are TRBV19 and TRBJ1-4; D unclear. Trimming took 3 bases from V and 8 from J, leaving 13 bases between them. The CDR3 is 14 amino acids. From germline, CDR1 is LNHDA and CDR2 SQIVND (reference sequence). The chain's CDR3 is CASSMSLRLEKLFF. Here the CDR3 DNA reads TGTGCCAGTAGTATGTCGTTGAGGCTAGAAAAACTGTTTTTT.

The chain uses TRBV25-1 and TRBJ2-7, with a weak D call TRBD2 (6 bases). Germline lookup yields CDR1 MGHDK and CDR2 SYGVNS. The V end was cut by 3 bases, the J end by 5 bases, with 14 bases between. This CDR3 spans 14 amino acids. The CDR3 is CASSELAGRNEQYF. DNA for the CDR3: TGTGCCAGCAGTGAGCTTGCAGGGAGGAACGAGCAGTACTTC.

The chain joins TRBV7-9 to TRBJ2-1, with 7 positions matching TRBD1. The CDR3 is 13 residues long. CDR1 SEHNR and CDR2 FQNEAQ come from the germline V gene (reference sequence). Losses at the gene ends were 5 bases for V and 4 bases for J; bases not matched to a gene: 2. CDR3 sequence (DNA): TGTGCCAGCAGCCCGGGACAGTACAATGAGCAGTTCTTC. Its protein product is CASSPGQYNEQFF.

This clone was counted a few times. This chain links TRBV18 with TRBJ2-7, with 9 positions matching TRBD2. Looked up from germline, CDR1 is KGHSH and CDR2 is LQKENI. This CDR3 has 16 residues. Trimming took 3 bases from V and 5 from J; bases not matched to a gene: 11. DNA for the CDR3: TGTGCCAGCTCACCCATCGCGGGAGGGCCCATGGACGAGCAGTACTTC. Translation: CASSPIAGGPMDEQYF.

This chain uses TRBV5-1 with TRBJ1-1, with 8 bases lining up with TRBD1. The CDR3 length is 14 residues. The germline gives CDR1 SGHRS, CDR2 YFSETQ. The V and J ends lost 4 bases and 2 bases, in that order; junction bases with no gene match: 4. In DNA, the CDR3 is TGCGCCAGCAGCGTAGACAGGGGAAACACTGAAGCTTTCTTT. Its translation: CASSVDRGNTEAFF.

The chain combines TRBV5-4 with TRBJ2-5; D remains unclear. With 2 bases removed from V and 3 bases from J, the gap between germline ends came to 8 bases. Germline V gene lookup returns CDR1 SGHNT and CDR2 YYREEE (reference sequence). The CDR3 length is 13 residues. This CDR3 is CASSLRGEETQYF. CDR3 in DNA: TGTGCCAGCAGCTTACGAGGAGAAGAGACCCAGTACTTC.

The chain recombines TRBV28 with TRBJ2-7, with D possibly TRBD2 on 5 matching bases. This CDR3 has 14 residues. Germline CDR1 MDHEN, CDR2 SYDVKM. Trimming took off 6 bases at V and 9 bases at J, with 21 bases between the two ends. CDR3 nucleotide sequence: TGTGCCAGCAGCCTTACTAGTTACTCCGCGGCGCAGTACTTC. This encodes CASSLTSYSAAQYF.